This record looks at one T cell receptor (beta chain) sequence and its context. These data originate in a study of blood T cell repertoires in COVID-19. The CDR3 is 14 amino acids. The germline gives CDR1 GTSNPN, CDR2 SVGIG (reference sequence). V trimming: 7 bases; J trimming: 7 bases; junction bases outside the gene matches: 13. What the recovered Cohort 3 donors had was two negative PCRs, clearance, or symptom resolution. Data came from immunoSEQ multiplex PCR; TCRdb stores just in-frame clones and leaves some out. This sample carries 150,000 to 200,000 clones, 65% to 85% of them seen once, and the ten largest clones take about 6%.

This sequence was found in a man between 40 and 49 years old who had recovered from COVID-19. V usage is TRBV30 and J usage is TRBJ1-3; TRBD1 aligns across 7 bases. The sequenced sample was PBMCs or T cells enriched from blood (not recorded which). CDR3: CALNGAGGSNTIYF. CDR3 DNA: TGTGCCTTGAACGGGGCAGGGGGGTCGAACACCATATATTTT.